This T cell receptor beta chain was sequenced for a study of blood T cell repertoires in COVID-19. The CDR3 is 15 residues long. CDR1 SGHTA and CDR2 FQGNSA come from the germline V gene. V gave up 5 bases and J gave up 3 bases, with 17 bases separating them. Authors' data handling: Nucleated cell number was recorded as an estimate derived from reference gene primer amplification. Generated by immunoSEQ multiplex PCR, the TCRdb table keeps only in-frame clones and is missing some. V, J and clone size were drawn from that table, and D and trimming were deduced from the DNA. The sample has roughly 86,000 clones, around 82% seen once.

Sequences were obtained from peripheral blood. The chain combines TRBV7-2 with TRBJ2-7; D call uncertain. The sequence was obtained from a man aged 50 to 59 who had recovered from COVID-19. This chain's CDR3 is CASSPSEQLIYEQYF. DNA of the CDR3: TGTGCCAGCAGCCCTTCGGAGCAGCTGATCTACGAGCAGTACTTC.